These 17 T cell receptor beta chains were sequenced from one sample in a study of blood T cell repertoires in COVID-19. TCRdb's table, derived via immunoSEQ multiplex PCR, lists solely in-frame clones and lacks some. Of 190,000 or so clones in the sample, 94% are singletons; the top ten hold 0.76%. Material for sequencing was peripheral blood. The origin of the receptors is a man between 25 and 39 years old with COVID-19, enrolled during active disease.

This chain uses TRBV27 with TRBJ1-1; D might be TRBD1 (6 bases). CDR1 and CDR2 from the germline V gene are MNHEY and SMNVEV (reference sequence). The V end was cut by 5 bases, the J end by 4 bases, with 11 bases between. The CDR3 spans 13 residues. DNA for the CDR3: TGTGCCAGCAGTGGACAGAGAGGCACTGAAGCTTTCTTT. Its protein is CASSGQRGTEAFF.

The gene calls are TRBV2 and TRBJ2-7, with D maybe TRBD1 (6 bases). The germline gives CDR1 SNHLY, CDR2 FYNNEI. The CDR3 runs 15 residues. Trimming removed 2 bases from V and 5 bases from J, with 16 bases in between. CDR3 residues: CASSELGGEVNEQYF. The CDR3 nucleotides are TGTGCCAGCAGTGAATTAGGGGGAGAAGTCAACGAGCAGTACTTC.

The gene calls are TRBV4-1 and TRBJ2-4, with 7 bases matching TRBD2. CDR1 is MGHRA and CDR2 is YSYEKL in the germline V gene. J gave up 8 bases and V 2 bases, and 12 bases lay outside the gene matches. The CDR3 runs 16 residues. This CDR3 is CASSQYDGGSLDIQYF. The CDR3, as DNA: TGCGCCAGCAGCCAATATGACGGGGGGTCCCTCGACATTCAGTACTTC.

In its sample, this clone was seen once. The chain uses TRBV19 and TRBJ1-6; 10 nucleotides agree with TRBD1. The germline gives CDR1 LNHDA, CDR2 SQIVND (reference sequence). The length of the CDR3 is 15 residues. V dropped 3 bases and J dropped 7; count of bases not matched to a gene: 3. CDR3 protein: CASSIGTGANSPLHF. The CDR3 coding sequence is TGTGCCAGTAGTATTGGGACAGGGGCCAATTCACCCCTCCACTTT.

The J gene is TRBJ2-5, the V gene TRBV19; a weak D match, TRBD1 (5 bases). Trimming stripped 3 bases from V and 3 bases from J, with 14 bases between. The CDR3 loop spans 15 amino acids. The germline CDR1 and CDR2 sequences are LNHDA and SQIVND (reference sequence). CDR3 residues: CASSIWGAAEETQYF. The CDR3, as DNA: TGTGCCAGTAGTATTTGGGGCGCGGCGGAAGAGACCCAGTACTTC.

The chain recombines TRBV4-1 with TRBJ2-7; TRBD2 matches 8 bases. Trimming at V came to 1 base and at J to 3 bases, leaving 8 bases not matched to a gene. Germline V gene sequence: CDR1 MGHRA, CDR2 YSYEKL. The CDR3 covers 16 residues. Written as DNA, the CDR3 is TGCGCCAGCAGCCAAGTTTGGGCAAGCGGGGGCTACGAGCAGTACTTC. Protein product: CASSQVWASGGYEQYF.

V is TRBV7-9 and J is TRBJ2-7; D is ambiguous. Germline V CDR1 and CDR2: SEHNR, FQNEAQ (reference sequence). The V and J ends lost 5 bases and 3 bases respectively, with 8 bases between them. CDR3 length: 12 residues. The CDR3 reads CASSRELYEQYF. CDR3 DNA sequence: TGTGCCAGCAGCCGAGAGCTCTACGAGCAGTACTTC.

This clone was seen more than once but under ten times. The chain joins TRBV5-1 to TRBJ2-2; 14 bases map to TRBD2. V shed 7 bases and J 0 bases; nucleotides not matched to a gene: 8. Germline V gives CDR1 SGHRS, CDR2 YFSETQ. CDR3 length: 18 amino acids. In nucleotides, the CDR3 is TGCGCCAGCGCCCAAGGGACTAGCGGGGGCCCGAACACCGGGGAGCTGTTTTTT. Translated: CASAQGTSGGPNTGELFF.

This clone occurred once. The rearrangement joins TRBV3-1 (or the pseudogene TRBV3-2) to TRBJ1-6; D call uncertain. This CDR3 has 13 amino acids. V was pared by 1 base and J by 7 bases, with 5 bases between. CDR1 and CDR2 from the germline V gene are LGHDT and YNNKEL (reference sequence). This CDR3 reads CASSQGGNSPLHF. The DNA for the CDR3 is TGTGCCAGCAGCCAAGGAGGAAATTCACCCCTCCACTTT.

J is TRBJ2-4 and V is TRBV6-5; no reliable D call. Germline V gene data show CDR1 as MNHEY and CDR2 as SVGAGI. Trimming cost V 8 bases and J 8 bases, with 7 bases left between them. The length of the CDR3 is 10 residues. Here the CDR3 reads CASQSDIQYF. The CDR3 bases are TGTGCCAGCCAATCAGACATTCAGTACTTC.

This chain joins TRBV6-2 or TRBV6-3 and TRBJ2-3; 10 nucleotides match TRBD2. The CDR3 sequence is 18 residues long. Germline V gene lookup returns CDR1 MNHEY and CDR2 SVGEGT. The V segment lost 5 bases and the J segment 2 bases; nucleotides outside the gene matches: 13. The chain's CDR3 is CASSKSGGAQGFTDTQYF. The CDR3 region has the DNA TGTGCCAGCAGTAAAAGCGGGGGGGCACAGGGATTCACAGATACGCAGTATTTT.

This chain uses TRBV2 with TRBJ1-3, with D uncertain. The CDR3 runs to 14 residues. CDR1 SNHLY and CDR2 FYNNEI come from the germline V gene. The germline V and J ends were trimmed by 5 bases and 0 bases, with 8 bases remaining between them. CDR3: CASSQQSSGNTIYF. The DNA for the CDR3 is TGTGCCAGCAGTCAACAGTCCTCTGGAAACACCATATATTTT.

V is TRBV12-3 or TRBV12-4 and J is TRBJ1-5, with no clear D. The CDR3 covers 13 residues. The V end was cut by 2 bases, the J end by 6 bases, with 8 bases between. The CDR3 sequence: CASSLPGSQPQHF. The CDR3 coding sequence is TGTGCCAGCAGTTTACCGGGGAGTCAGCCCCAGCATTTT.

This clone was picked up a small number of times. The rearrangement links TRBV29-1 to TRBJ1-1, with D possibly TRBD1 on 5 matching bases. The CDR3 length is 14 residues. Germline V gene sequence: CDR1 SQVTM, CDR2 ANQGSEA. Between the trimmed V and J ends, which lost 6 bases and 0 bases, there was a span of 14 bases. For the CDR3, the DNA is TGCAGCGTGATACGGGGGTCAATGAACACTGAAGCTTTCTTT. It is translated as CSVIRGSMNTEAFF. The whole variable domain, remainder taken from reference TRBV29-1 and TRBJ1-1, is SAVISQKPSRDICQRGTSLTIQCQVDSQVTMMFWYRQQPGQSLTLIATANQGSEATYESGFVIDKFPISRPNLTFSTLTVSNMSPEDSSIYLCSVIRGSMNTEAFFGQGTRLTVV.

The rearrangement uses TRBV4-2 and TRBJ1-1, with a tentative D call TRBD1 (5 bases). V was trimmed by 0 bases and J by 1 base, leaving 9 bases between them. Germline assignment: CDR1 LGHNA and CDR2 YNFKEQ. This CDR3 comprises 15 residues. The CDR3 here is CASSQDGHTNTEAFF. The CDR3 DNA follows: TGTGCCAGCAGCCAAGATGGACACACGAACACTGAAGCTTTCTTT.

The chain links TRBV5-4 to TRBJ1-2, with TRBD1 identical over 12 bases. V was pared by 4 bases and J by 1 base, with 8 bases of the junction left unmatched. Germline V lookup: CDR1 SGHNT, CDR2 YYREEE (reference sequence). This CDR3 comprises 17 residues. The CDR3 loop is CASSTGTGGLGNYGYTF. CDR3 in DNA: TGTGCCAGCAGCACAGGGACAGGGGGCTTGGGTAACTATGGCTACACCTTC.

This chain uses TRBV11-2 with TRBJ2-5; the D gene is possibly TRBD1 (5 bases). V lost 3 bases and J 6 bases, leaving 8 bases between the germline ends. Germline loops: CDR1 SGHAT, CDR2 FQNNGV. CDR3 length: 12 amino acids. The CDR3 here is CASSLTDQTQYF. The DNA of the CDR3 is TGTGCCAGCAGCTTGACAGACCAGACCCAGTACTTC.